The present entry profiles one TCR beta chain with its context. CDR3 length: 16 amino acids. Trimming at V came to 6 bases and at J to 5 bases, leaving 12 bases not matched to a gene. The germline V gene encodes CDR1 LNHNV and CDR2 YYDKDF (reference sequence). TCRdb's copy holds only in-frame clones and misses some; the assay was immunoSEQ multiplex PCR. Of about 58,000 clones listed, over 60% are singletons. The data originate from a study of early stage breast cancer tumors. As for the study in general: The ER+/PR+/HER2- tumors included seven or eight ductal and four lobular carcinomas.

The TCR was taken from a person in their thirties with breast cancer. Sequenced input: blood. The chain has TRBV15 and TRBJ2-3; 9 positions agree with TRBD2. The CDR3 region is CATSPRGGGRGDTQYF. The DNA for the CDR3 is TGTGCCACCAGTCCGCGGGGGGGCGGGAGAGGAGATACGCAGTATTTT.